This TCR beta chain emerged from a study of T cells after yellow fever vaccination. Study at large: The SMART-Seq v4 Ultra Low Input method served to prepare the low-cell-number fractions.

In regard to this clonotype: Antigen unknown.

The authors made TCR cDNA by 5'RACE template switching, adding a universal primer site and UMIs. One entry per CDR3 protein, called by TCRdb with MiXCR from the 5' RACE reads. The sample records a few hundred thousand distinct CDR3 sequences, over 4.5% being singletons. This CDR3 region has 17 residues. V was pared by 1 base and J by 2 bases, with 8 bases of the junction left unmatched. Germline-derived CDR1 and CDR2 are SEHNR and FQNEAQ (reference sequence). Study conclusions and caveats: Post-booster reappearance was seen for most primary-vaccination clones (just over 95% CD4, around 88% CD8). Sorted repertoires could include abundant contaminating clonotypes from bulk cells.

The V and J genes are TRBV7-9 and TRBJ2-5, with 9 bases identical to TRBD2. The sample was CD4+ T cells sorted from PBMCs, taken on the day of the yellow fever booster vaccination. This sequence was found in a young man who received the YFV17D yellow fever vaccine. CDR3 nucleotides: TGTGCCAGCAGCTTAGTGAGTAGCGGGGGTGTTCAAGAGACCCAGTACTTC. Its translation: CASSLVSSGGVQETQYF.